One sample yielded the 5 T cell receptor beta chains listed below, sequenced in a study of cytomegalovirus exposure and HLA in healthy donors. Generated by immunoSEQ multiplex PCR, the TCRdb table keeps only in-frame clones and is missing some. There are 150,000 to 200,000 clones in the sample; roughly 80% occur only once, and roughly 10% lies in the top ten. Input material: PBMCs. These TCRs come from a man under 40 in good health and CMV-seropositive.

The table lists this clone with a count of one. The chain carries TRBV6-6 and TRBJ2-2; 9 nucleotides match TRBD1. Germline V CDR1 and CDR2: MNHNY, SVGAGI (reference sequence). Trimming cost V 5 bases and J 11 bases; bases outside gene matches: 6. This CDR3 contains 13 residues. The CDR3 DNA reads TGTGCCAGCAGTCCCTGGACAGGGGATGAGCTGTTTTTT. This sequence encodes CASSPWTGDELFF.

The chain employs TRBV7-9 and TRBJ1-3; D not certain. CDR1 is SEHNR, CDR2 FQNEAQ, per germline (reference sequence). This CDR3 has 15 amino acids. The V and J ends lost 1 base and 0 bases respectively, with 7 bases between them. This CDR3 is CASSLGGFSGNTIYF. Here the CDR3 DNA reads TGTGCCAGCAGCTTAGGAGGGTTCTCTGGAAACACCATATATTTT.

The rearrangement uses TRBV5-1 and TRBJ2-7; D might be TRBD2 (6 bases). The CDR3 covers 13 residues. V was trimmed by 2 bases and J by 5 bases, leaving 11 bases between them. Germline V gene lookup returns CDR1 SGHRS and CDR2 YFSETQ. In DNA, the CDR3 is TGCGCCAGCAGCTTCAATGGGGGGAACGAGCAGTACTTC. Translating gives CASSFNGGNEQYF.

This chain joins TRBV28 and TRBJ2-7, with D possibly being TRBD1 (5 bases). Trimming pared 6 bases from V and 3 bases from J, leaving 6 bases between. This CDR3 has 11 amino acids. Germline values: CDR1 MDHEN, CDR2 SYDVKM. The CDR3 region is CASRTDYEQYF. In DNA form, the CDR3 reads TGTGCCAGCAGGACAGACTACGAGCAGTACTTC.

The CDR3 DNA is TGTGCCAGCAACCCTAGCGGGGGGCTTTACAATGAGCAGTTCTTC. This codes for CASNPSGGLYNEQFF. The chain carries TRBV9 and TRBJ2-1; 11 bases agree with TRBD2. CDR3 length: 15 amino acids. V dropped 6 bases and J dropped 4; count of bases not matched to a gene: 6. Germline V gene lookup returns CDR1 SGDLS and CDR2 YYNGEE. Combining the CDR3 with reference TRBV9 and TRBJ2-1 gives the whole variable domain DSGVTQTPKHLITATGQRVTLRCSPRSGDLSVYWYQQSLDQGLQFLIQYYNGEERAKGNILERFSAQQFPDLHSELNLSSLELGDSALYFCASNPSGGLYNEQFFGPGTRLTVL.